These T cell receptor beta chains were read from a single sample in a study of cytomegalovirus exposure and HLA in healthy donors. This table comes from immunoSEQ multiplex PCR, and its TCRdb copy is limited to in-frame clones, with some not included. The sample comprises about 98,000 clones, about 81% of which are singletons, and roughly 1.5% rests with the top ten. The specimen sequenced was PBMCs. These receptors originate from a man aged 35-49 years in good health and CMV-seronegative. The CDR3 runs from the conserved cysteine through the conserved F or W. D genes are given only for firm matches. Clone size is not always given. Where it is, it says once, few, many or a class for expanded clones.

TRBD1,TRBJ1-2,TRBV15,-,TGTGCCACCAGCAGAGAGGACAGGGTTAGCGGCTACACCTTC,CATSREDRVSGYTF
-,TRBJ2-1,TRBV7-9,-,TGTGCCAGCAGCTTATTTGGGGGCCCGAGCTCCTACAATGAGCAGTTCTTC,CASSLFGGPSSYNEQFF
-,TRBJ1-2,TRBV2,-,TGTGCCAGCAGTGAACCCAGGGAAGGTAACTATGGCTACACCTTC,CASSEPREGNYGYTF
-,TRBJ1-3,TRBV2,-,TGTGCCAGCAGTGTACTGGGGCCCTCTGGAAACACCATATATTTT,CASSVLGPSGNTIYF
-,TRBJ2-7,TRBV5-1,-,TGCGCCAGCAGTACTACAGGAACCTACGAGCAGTACTTC,CASSTTGTYEQYF
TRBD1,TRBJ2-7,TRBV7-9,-,TGTGCCAGCAGCTTTGGGGGCACCGGGACAGCCGACTACGAGCAGTACTTC,CASSFGGTGTADYEQYF
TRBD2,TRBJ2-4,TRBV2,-,TGTGCCAGCAGTGAAAGAGGACTAGCTTCCCAACTAGCCAAAAACATTCAGTACTTC,CASSERGLASQLAKNIQYF
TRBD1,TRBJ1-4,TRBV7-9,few,TGTGCCAGCAGCCAGGGACAGTATCATGAAAAACTGTTTTTT,CASSQGQYHEKLFF
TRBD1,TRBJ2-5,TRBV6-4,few,TGTGCCAGCAGTTTGGACAGGGCGTCGGAGACCCAGTACTTC,CASSLDRASETQYF
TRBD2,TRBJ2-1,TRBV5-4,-,TGTGCCAGCAGGCGGAATAGCGGGGGGATTTCGAATGAGCAGTTCTTC,CASRRNSGGISNEQFF
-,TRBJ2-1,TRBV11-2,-,TGTGCCAGCAGCTTATCGTCGGCAGGCGAGCAGTTCTTC,CASSLSSAGEQFF
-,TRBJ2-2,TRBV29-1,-,TGCAGCGTTGAGCGGGACCCGAACACCGGGGAGCTGTTTTTT,CSVERDPNTGELFF
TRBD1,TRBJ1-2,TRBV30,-,TGTGCCTGGACCACCGGGACAGGGGGTGGCTACACCTTC,CAWTTGTGGGYTF
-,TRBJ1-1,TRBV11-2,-,TGTGCCAGCAGCCGGGAGATAACTGAAGCTTTCTTT,CASSREITEAFF
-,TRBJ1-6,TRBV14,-,TGTGCCGGCAGCCAACGGACCGGGACCTATAATTCACCCCTCCACTTT,CAGSQRTGTYNSPLHF
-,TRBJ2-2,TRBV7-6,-,TGTGCCAGCAGCTTAGGTACAGCGAACACCGGGGAGCTGTTTTTT,CASSLGTANTGELFF
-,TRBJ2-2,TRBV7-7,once,TGTGCCAGCAGCCCCACAGGGTCCAACACCGGGGAGCTGTTTTTT,CASSPTGSNTGELFF
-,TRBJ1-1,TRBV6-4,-,TGTGCCAGCAGTGAACGCCCTGCGGGAGCAAACACTGAAGCTTTCTTT,CASSERPAGANTEAFF
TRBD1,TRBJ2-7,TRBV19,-,TGTGCCAGTAGCAGCATCAGGGGGCGCGAGCAGTACTTC,CASSSIRGREQYF
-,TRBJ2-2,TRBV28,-,TGTGCCAGCAGCCCCGGCGGCCTGGCCGGGGAGCTGTTTTTT,CASSPGGLAGELFF
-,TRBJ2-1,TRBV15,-,TGTGCCACCAGCAGAGGTCACTCCAGGGGCCGGGGGGCTTACAATGAGCAGTTCTTC,CATSRGHSRGRGAYNEQFF